This T cell receptor (beta chain) is drawn from a study of blood T cells in healthy people across ages. This clonotype was recorded many times. Its specificity is not known. Together with a sample-barcoded 5' primer, a J-beta primer mix was included in a second PCR lasting roughly 6 to 12 cycles. TCRdb used MiXCR to reprocess the 5' RACE reads, holding one entry per CDR3 protein. Among hundreds of thousands of distinct CDR3 sequences listed, 29% were seen once. Study conclusions and caveats: There were more naive CD4+ cells and higher diversity in long-lived donors than in aged donors.

The CDR3 totals 16 residues. Germline loops: CDR1 GTSNPN, CDR2 SVGIG (reference sequence). J gave up 3 bases and V 3 bases, and 9 bases lay outside the gene matches. This chain connects TRBV30 to TRBJ1-4, with TRBD1 matching 8 bases. The sample comprised blood. The sequence derives from a woman of 80 years or more in good health. The CDR3 spells CAWRGQGYWANEKLFF. The DNA for the CDR3 is TGTGCCTGGAGAGGACAGGGTTATTGGGCTAATGAAAAACTGTTTTTT.